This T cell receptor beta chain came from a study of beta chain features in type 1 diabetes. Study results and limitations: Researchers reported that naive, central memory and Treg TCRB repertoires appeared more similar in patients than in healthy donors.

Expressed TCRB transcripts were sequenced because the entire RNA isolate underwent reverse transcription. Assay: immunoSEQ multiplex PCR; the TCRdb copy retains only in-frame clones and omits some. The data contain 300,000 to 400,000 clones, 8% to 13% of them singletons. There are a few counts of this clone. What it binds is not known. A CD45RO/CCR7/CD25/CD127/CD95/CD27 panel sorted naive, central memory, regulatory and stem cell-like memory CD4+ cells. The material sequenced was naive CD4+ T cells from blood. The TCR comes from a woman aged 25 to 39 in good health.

CDR3 sequence: CSVVTGGEETQYF. The CDR3 region has the DNA TGCAGCGTGGTAACAGGGGGCGAAGAGACCCAGTACTTC. This chain connects TRBV29-1 to TRBJ2-5, with 9 bases aligning to TRBD1. This CDR3 has 13 amino acids. Germline V CDR1 and CDR2: SQVTM, ANQGSEA. The trim removed 6 bases at V and 3 bases at J, leaving 5 bases unmatched.